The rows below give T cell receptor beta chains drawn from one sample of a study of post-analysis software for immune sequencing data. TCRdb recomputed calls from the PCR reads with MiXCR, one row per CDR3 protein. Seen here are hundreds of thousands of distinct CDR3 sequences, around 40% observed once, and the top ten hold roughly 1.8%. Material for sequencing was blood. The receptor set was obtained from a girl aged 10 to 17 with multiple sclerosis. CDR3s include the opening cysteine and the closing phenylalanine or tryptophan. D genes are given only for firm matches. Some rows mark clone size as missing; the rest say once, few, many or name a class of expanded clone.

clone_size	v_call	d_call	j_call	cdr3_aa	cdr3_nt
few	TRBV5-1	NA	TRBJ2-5	CASSAGHQETQYF	TGTGCCAGCAGCGCGGGACATCAAGAGACCCAGTACTTC
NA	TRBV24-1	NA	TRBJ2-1	CATSDKGTSYNEQFF	TGTGCCACCAGTGATAAGGGTACTAGCTATAATGAGCAGTTCTTC
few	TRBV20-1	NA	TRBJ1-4	CSAARGSEKLFF	TGCAGTGCTGCGAGGGGGAGTGAAAAACTGTTTTTT
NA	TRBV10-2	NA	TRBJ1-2	CASNTPNYGYTF	TGCGCCAGCAACACACCTAACTATGGCTACACCTTC
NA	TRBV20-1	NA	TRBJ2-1	CSAPSWGGEYYNEQFF	TGCAGTGCCCCTTCTTGGGGTGGTGAGTACTACAATGAGCAGTTCTTC
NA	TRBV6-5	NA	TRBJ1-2	CASSYGRPYGYTF	TGTGCCAGCAGTTACGGCAGACCCTATGGCTACACCTTC
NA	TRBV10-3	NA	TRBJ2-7	CAISADYEQYF	TGTGCCATCAGTGCAGACTACGAGCAGTACTTC
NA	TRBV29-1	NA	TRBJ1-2	CSVEDLALRGGYTF	TGCAGCGTTGAAGATCTTGCACTCAGGGGTGGCTACACCTTC
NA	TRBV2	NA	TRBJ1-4	CASSHFPTRGAEKLFF	TGTGCCAGCAGCCACTTCCCGACTAGAGGGGCCGAAAAACTGTTTTTT
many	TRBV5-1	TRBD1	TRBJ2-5	CASSLGTGGQETQYF	TGCGCCAGCAGCTTGGGGACAGGGGGGCAAGAGACCCAGTACTTC